The 5 T cell receptor beta chains below were found in one sample sequenced in a study of blood T cell repertoires in COVID-19. Only in-frame clones appear in the TCRdb table, and some are missing; sequencing was by immunoSEQ multiplex PCR. This table has 35,000 to 50,000 clones, around 85% appearing once. The material sequenced was peripheral blood. Receptor source: a human donor in a cohort sampled during active COVID-19.

This chain connects TRBV12-3 or TRBV12-4 to TRBJ1-2; D not certain. With 2 bases removed from V and 6 bases from J, the gap between germline ends came to 10 bases. The CDR3 is made up of 13 amino acids. CDR3 coding DNA: TGTGCCAGCAGTTTAAGCATAGAAGATGGCTACACCTTC. It is translated as CASSLSIEDGYTF.

The chain recombines TRBV7-9 with TRBJ2-3; TRBD1 agrees at 7 bases. With V trimmed by 5 bases and J by 2 bases, 7 bases remained unmatched. This CDR3 region has 15 residues. Germline loops: CDR1 SEHNR, CDR2 FQNEAQ (reference sequence). In nucleotides, the CDR3 is TGTGCCAGCAGCACCGGACAGGCCTACACAGATACGCAGTATTTT. Encoded protein: CASSTGQAYTDTQYF.

V gene TRBV5-8 combines with J gene TRBJ1-2, with 8 bases fitting TRBD1. The germline V gene encodes CDR1 SGHTS and CDR2 YDEGEE. V was clipped by 4 bases and J by 4 bases; unmatched bases: 6. This CDR3 has 14 residues. As DNA, the CDR3 is TGTGCCAGCAGCAGACAGGGGATGGGCTATGGCTACACCTTC. It encodes CASSRQGMGYGYTF.

The rearrangement links TRBV3-1 (or the pseudogene TRBV3-2) to TRBJ2-5; 9 positions match TRBD2. Germline CDR1 LGHDT, CDR2 YNNKEL (reference sequence). V dropped 4 bases and J dropped 3; count of bases not matched to a gene: 12. There are 17 residues in the CDR3. The CDR3 nucleotides read TGTGCCAGCAGCCTTCTGCCTTTAGCGGGGGCCAAAGAGACCCAGTACTTC. This sequence encodes CASSLLPLAGAKETQYF.

DNA for the CDR3: TGTGCCAGCAGCCCCTGGGGACAGGGGCCCACTGAAGCTTTCTTT. As protein: CASSPWGQGPTEAFF. The genes are TRBV28 and TRBJ1-1; TRBD1 aligns across 10 bases. The CDR3 sequence is 15 residues long. Trimming took 6 bases from V and 4 from J; bases not matched to a gene: 8. The germline CDR1 and CDR2 sequences are MDHEN and SYDVKM.